A selection of T cell receptor beta chains follows, all from one sample in a study of T cell responses to AZD1222 COVID-19 vaccine. Profiled with immunoSEQ multiplex PCR; TCRdb holds only in-frame clones, not every one. The repertoire consists of 130,000 or so clones, with about 92% occurring once and the leading ten covering 0.85% to 1.3%. Material: peripheral blood, obtained on day 0 of AZD1222 vaccination. Receptors were obtained from an adult in good health. The CDR3 runs from the conserved cysteine through the conserved F or W. D genes are given only for firm matches. For some rows the clone size is stated as once, few or many, or as a class when expanded; others skip it.

D	V	J	size	CDR3	DNA
NA	TRBV7-3	TRBJ2-1	once	CASSLDPGAYNEQFF	TGTGCCAGCAGCTTAGATCCGGGGGCCTACAATGAGCAGTTCTTC
NA	TRBV5-1	TRBJ1-5	NA	CASSSPGPTNQPQHF	TGCGCCAGCAGCTCGCCGGGACCAACGAATCAGCCCCAGCATTTT
TRBD1	TRBV11-2	TRBJ2-7	NA	CASSLFLGQGSYEQYF	TGTGCCAGCAGCTTATTTCTCGGACAGGGGTCCTACGAGCAGTACTTC
NA	TRBV7-9	TRBJ1-2	NA	CASSKSDIDVRGYGYTF	TGTGCCAGCTCGAAAAGTGACATCGACGTTAGGGGCTATGGCTACACCTTC
TRBD2	TRBV7-8	TRBJ2-7	NA	CASSLAGGGTTYEQYF	TGTGCCAGCAGCTTAGCGGGCGGGGGAACGACCTACGAGCAGTACTTC
TRBD1	TRBV6-4	TRBJ1-5	NA	CARETRGPYSNQPQHF	TGTGCCAGAGAGACCAGGGGGCCCTATAGCAATCAGCCCCAGCATTTT
NA	TRBV5-6	TRBJ1-2	NA	CASSFGQNYGYTF	TGTGCCAGCAGCTTCGGCCAGAACTATGGCTACACCTTC
NA	TRBV28	TRBJ2-2	NA	CASSFGGYGTGELFF	TGTGCCAGCAGTTTTGGGGGGTACGGCACCGGGGAGCTGTTTTTT
TRBD1	TRBV28	TRBJ1-5	NA	CASSDFRGRSNQPQHF	TGTGCCAGCAGTGATTTCAGGGGGCGAAGCAATCAGCCCCAGCATTTT
NA	TRBV9	TRBJ2-5	NA	CASSVGALTQETQYF	TGTGCCAGCAGCGTAGGTGCGCTGACACAAGAGACCCAGTACTTC
TRBD1	TRBV27	TRBJ1-1	NA	CASSSSLVRARQGRGFTEAFF	TGTGCCAGCAGTTCAAGTTTGGTTAGGGCCAGACAGGGGAGGGGATTCACTGAAGCTTTCTTT
TRBD1	TRBV20-1	TRBJ2-5	NA	CSASTSLGQGETQYF	TGCAGTGCTAGTACCTCCCTCGGACAGGGCGAGACCCAGTACTTC
TRBD2	TRBV7-9	TRBJ2-2	NA	CASRRLAGNTGELFF	TGTGCCAGCAGGAGACTAGCGGGAAACACCGGGGAGCTGTTTTTT
NA	TRBV2	TRBJ1-5	NA	CATAQSVGNQPQHF	TGTGCCACCGCTCAGAGTGTAGGCAATCAGCCCCAGCATTTT
NA	TRBV18	TRBJ1-1	NA	CASSPQSSTEAFF	TGTGCCAGCTCACCCCAGTCTAGCACTGAAGCTTTCTTT
NA	TRBV6-5	TRBJ1-3	NA	CASSPRGGFGNTIYF	TGTGCCAGCAGCCCGCGTGGGGGCTTTGGAAACACCATATATTTT
TRBD1	TRBV9	TRBJ2-7	NA	CASSAGQGSPYEQYF	TGTGCCAGCAGCGCGGGACAGGGGTCCCCCTACGAGCAGTACTTC